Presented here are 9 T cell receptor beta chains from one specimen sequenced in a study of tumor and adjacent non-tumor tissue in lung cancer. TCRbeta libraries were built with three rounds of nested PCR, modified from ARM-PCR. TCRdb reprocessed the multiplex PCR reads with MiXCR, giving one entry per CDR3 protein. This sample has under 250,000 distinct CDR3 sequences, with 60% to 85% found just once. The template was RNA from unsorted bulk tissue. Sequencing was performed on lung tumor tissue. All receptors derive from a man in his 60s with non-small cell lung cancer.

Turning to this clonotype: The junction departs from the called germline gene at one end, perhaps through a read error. In DNA, the CDR3 is TGCGTCAGCAGTTCTAGCGGTAGAAATGAGCAGTTCTTC. The encoded protein is CVSSSSGRNEQFF. V gene TRBV10-2 combines with J gene TRBJ2-1; TRBD2 agrees at 7 bases. CDR1 and CDR2 from the germline V gene are WSHSY and SAAADI. CDR3 size: 13 residues.

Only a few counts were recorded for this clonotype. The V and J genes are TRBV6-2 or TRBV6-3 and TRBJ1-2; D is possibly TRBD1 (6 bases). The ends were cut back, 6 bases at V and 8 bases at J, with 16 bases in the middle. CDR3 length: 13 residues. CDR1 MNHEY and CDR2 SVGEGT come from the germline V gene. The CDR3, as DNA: TGTGCCAGCAGATTGGACAGATTAAACGGCTACACCTTC. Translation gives CASRLDRLNGYTF.

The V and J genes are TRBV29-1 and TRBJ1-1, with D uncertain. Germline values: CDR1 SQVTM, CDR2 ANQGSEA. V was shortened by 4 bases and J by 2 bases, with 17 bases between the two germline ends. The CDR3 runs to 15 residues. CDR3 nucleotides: TGCAGCGTTGCACAAGGGTTACACCTTAACACTGAAGCTTTCTTT. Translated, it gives CSVAQGLHLNTEAFF.

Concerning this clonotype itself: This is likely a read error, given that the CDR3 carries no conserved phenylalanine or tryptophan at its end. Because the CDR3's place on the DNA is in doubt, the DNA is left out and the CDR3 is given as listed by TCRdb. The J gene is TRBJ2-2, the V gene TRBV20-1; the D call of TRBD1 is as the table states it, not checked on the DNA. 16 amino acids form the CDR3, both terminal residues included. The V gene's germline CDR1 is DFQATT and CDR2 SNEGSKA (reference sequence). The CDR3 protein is CSAKTPTALNTGELFY.

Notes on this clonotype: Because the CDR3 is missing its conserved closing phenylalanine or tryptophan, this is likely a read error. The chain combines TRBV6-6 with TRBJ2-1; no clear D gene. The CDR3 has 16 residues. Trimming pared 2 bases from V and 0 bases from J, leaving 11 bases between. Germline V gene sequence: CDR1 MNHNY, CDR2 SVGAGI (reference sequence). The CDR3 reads CASSYEMASSYNEQFL. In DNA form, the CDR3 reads TGTGCCAGCAGTTACGAAATGGCGAGCTCCTACAATGAGCAGTTCTTA.

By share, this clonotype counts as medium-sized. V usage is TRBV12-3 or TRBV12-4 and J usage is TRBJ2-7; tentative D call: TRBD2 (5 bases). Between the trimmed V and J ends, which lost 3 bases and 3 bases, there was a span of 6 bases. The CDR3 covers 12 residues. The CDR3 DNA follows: TGTGCCAGCAGTTTCCGGGGCTACGAGCAGTACTTC. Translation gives CASSFRGYEQYF.

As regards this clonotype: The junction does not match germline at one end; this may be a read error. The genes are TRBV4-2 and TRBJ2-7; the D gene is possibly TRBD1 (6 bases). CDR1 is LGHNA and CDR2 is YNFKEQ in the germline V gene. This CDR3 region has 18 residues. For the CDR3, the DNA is TGTGCCAGCAGCCAAGATTCGCCCGGGACCGGGACAATCTACGATCAGTACTTC. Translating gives CASSQDSPGTGTIYDQYF.

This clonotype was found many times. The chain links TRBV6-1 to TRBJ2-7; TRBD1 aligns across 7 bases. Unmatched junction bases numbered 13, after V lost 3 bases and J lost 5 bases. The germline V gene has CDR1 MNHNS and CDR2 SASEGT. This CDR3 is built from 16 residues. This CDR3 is CASSDSGLTGRHEQYF. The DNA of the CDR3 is TGTGCCAGCAGTGATAGTGGTTTGACAGGGCGGCACGAGCAGTACTTC.

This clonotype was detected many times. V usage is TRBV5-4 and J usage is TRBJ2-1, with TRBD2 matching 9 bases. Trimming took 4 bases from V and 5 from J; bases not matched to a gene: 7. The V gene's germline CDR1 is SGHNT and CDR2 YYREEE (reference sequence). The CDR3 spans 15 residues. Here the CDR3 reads CASSPGSGRDNEQFF. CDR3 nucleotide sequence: TGTGCCAGCAGCCCTGGTAGCGGGAGAGACAATGAGCAGTTCTTC. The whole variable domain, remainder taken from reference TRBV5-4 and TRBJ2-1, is ETGVTQSPTHLIKTRGQQVTLRCSSQSGHNTVSWYQQALGQGPQFIFQYYREEENGRGNFPPRFSGLQFPNYSSELNVNALELDDSALYLCASSPGSGRDNEQFFGPGTRLTVL.